Sequencing of this T cell receptor beta chain was carried out in a study of blood T cell repertoires in COVID-19. TCRdb's table, derived via immunoSEQ multiplex PCR, lists solely in-frame clones and lacks some. The sample yields around 67,000 clones, about 93% seen once. The sequence was collected from a human donor in a cohort sampled during active COVID-19. Material for sequencing was peripheral blood.

This CDR3 is CASSRRTGSSYEQYF. The CDR3 coding sequence is TGTGCCAGCAGTCGACGGACGGGGAGCTCCTACGAGCAGTACTTC. V and J are TRBV27 and TRBJ2-7; maybe TRBD2 (5 bases). The germline V and J ends were trimmed by 5 bases and 0 bases, with 14 bases remaining between them. Germline V gene sequence: CDR1 MNHEY, CDR2 SMNVEV (reference sequence). The CDR3 is 15 amino acids.